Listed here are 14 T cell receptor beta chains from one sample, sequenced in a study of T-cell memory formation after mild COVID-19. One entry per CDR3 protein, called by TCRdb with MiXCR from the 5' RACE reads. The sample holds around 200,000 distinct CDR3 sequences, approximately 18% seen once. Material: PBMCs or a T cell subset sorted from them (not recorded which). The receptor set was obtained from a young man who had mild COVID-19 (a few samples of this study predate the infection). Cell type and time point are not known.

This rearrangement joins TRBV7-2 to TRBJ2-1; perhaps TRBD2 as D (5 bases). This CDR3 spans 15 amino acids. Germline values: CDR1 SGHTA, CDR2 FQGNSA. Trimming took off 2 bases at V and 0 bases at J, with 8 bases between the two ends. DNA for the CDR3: TGTGCCAGCAGCTTATGGAGCGGCTCCTACAATGAGCAGTTCTTC. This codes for CASSLWSGSYNEQFF.

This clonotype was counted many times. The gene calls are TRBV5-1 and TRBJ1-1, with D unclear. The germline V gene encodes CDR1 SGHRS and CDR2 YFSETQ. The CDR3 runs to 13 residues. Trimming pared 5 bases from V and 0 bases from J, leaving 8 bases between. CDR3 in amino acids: CASSLVLNTEAFF. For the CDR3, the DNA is TGCGCCAGCAGTCTGGTTCTGAACACTGAAGCTTTCTTT.

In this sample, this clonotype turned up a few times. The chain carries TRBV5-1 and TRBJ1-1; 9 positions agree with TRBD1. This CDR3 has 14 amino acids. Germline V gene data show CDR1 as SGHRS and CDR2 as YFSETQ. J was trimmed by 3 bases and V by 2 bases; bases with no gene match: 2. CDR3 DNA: TGCGCCAGCAGCTTAAGGGACAGGGACACTGAAGCTTTCTTT. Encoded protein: CASSLRDRDTEAFF.

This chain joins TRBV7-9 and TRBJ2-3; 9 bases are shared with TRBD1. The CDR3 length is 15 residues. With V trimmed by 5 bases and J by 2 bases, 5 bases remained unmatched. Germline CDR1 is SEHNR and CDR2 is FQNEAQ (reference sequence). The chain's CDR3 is CASSARDRVTDTQYF. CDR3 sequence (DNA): TGTGCCAGCAGCGCCCGGGACAGGGTCACAGATACGCAGTATTTT.

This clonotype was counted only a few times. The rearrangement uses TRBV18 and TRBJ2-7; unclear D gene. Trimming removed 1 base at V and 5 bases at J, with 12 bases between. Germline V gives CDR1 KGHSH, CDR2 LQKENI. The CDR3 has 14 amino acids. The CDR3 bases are TGTGCCAGCTCACCACGCCCAGGTTTCGACGAGCAGTACTTC. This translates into CASSPRPGFDEQYF.

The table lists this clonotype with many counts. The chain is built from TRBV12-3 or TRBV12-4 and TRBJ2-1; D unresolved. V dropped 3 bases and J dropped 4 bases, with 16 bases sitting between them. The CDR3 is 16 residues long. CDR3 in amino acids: CASSLSLHSAYNEQFF. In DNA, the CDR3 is TGTGCCAGCAGTTTGTCCCTCCACTCGGCTTACAATGAGCAGTTCTTC.

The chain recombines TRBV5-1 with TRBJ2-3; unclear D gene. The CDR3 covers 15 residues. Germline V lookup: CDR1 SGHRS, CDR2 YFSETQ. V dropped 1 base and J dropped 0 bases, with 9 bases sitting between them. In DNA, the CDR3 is TGCGCCAGCAGCTTGAGTGTCGGGAGCACAGATACGCAGTATTTT. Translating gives CASSLSVGSTDTQYF.

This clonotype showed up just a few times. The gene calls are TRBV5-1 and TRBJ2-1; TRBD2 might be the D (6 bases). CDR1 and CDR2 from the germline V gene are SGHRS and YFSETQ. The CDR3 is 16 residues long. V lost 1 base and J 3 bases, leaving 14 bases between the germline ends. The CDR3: CASSLFPRGNYNEQFF. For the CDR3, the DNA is TGCGCCAGCAGCTTGTTCCCCCGGGGGAACTACAATGAGCAGTTCTTC. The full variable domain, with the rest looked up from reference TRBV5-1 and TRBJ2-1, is KAGVTQTPRYLIKTRGQQVTLSCSPISGHRSVSWYQQTPGQGLQFLFEYFSETQRNKGNFPGRFSGRQFSNSRSEMNVSTLELGDSALYLCASSLFPRGNYNEQFFGPGTRLTVL.

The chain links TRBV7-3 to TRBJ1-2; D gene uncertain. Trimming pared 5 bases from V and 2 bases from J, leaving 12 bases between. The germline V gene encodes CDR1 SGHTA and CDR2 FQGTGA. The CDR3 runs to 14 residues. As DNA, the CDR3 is TGTGCCAGCAGCCCTAAACCACTCAACTATGGCTACACCTTC. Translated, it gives CASSPKPLNYGYTF.

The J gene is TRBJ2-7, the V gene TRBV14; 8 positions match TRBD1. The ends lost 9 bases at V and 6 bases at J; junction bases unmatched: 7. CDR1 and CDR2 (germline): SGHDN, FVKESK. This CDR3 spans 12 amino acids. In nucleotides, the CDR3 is TGTGCCAGTTCCAGGGGGCGCCGCGAGCAGTACGTC. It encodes CASSRGRREQYV.

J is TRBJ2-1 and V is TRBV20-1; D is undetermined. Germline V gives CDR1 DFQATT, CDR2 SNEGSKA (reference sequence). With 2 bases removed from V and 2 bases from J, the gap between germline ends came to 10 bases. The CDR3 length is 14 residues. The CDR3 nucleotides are TGCAGTGCTAGACGCTCAGAAACCTACAATGAGCAGTTCTTC. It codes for CSARRSETYNEQFF.

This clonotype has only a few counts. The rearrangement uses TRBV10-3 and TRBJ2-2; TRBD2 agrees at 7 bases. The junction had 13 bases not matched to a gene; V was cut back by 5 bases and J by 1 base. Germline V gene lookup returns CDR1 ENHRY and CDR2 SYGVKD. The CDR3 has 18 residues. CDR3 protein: CAISPWAAGSGNTGELFF. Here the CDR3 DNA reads TGTGCCATCAGTCCCTGGGCAGCGGGGTCGGGGAACACCGGGGAGCTGTTTTTT.

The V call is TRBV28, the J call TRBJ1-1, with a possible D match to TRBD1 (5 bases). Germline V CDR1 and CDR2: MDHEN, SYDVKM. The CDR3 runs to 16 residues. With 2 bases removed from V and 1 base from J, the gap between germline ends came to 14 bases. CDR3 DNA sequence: TGTGCCAGCAGTTTAAGTTCGACCCAGGGGAACACTGAAGCTTTCTTT. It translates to CASSLSSTQGNTEAFF.

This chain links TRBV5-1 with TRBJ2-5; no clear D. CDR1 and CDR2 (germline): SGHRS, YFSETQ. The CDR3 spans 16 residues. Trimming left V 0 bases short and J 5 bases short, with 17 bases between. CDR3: CASSLVTGNFRETQYF. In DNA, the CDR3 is TGCGCCAGCAGCTTGGTGACCGGTAATTTTCGGGAGACCCAGTACTTC.